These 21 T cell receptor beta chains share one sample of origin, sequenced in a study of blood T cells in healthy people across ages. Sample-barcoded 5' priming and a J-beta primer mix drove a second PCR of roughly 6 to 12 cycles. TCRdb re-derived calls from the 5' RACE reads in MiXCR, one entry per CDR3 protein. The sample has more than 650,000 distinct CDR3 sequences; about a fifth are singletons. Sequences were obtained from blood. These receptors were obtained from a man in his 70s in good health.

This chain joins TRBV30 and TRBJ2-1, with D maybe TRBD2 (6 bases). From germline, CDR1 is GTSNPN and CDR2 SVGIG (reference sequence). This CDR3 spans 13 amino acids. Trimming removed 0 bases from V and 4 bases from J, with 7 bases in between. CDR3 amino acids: CAWSVGTYNEQFF. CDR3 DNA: TGTGCCTGGAGTGTGGGGACTTACAATGAGCAGTTCTTC. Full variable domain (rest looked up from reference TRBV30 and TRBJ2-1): SQTIHQWPATLVQPVGSPLSLECTVEGTSNPNLYWYRQAAGRGLQLLFYSVGIGQISSEVPQNLSASRPQDRQFILSSKKLLLSDSGFYLCAWSVGTYNEQFFGPGTRLTVL.

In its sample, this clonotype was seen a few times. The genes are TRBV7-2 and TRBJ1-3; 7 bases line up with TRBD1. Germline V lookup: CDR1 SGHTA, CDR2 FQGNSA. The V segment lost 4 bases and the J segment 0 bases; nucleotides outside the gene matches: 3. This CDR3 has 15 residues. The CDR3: CASSSHRGSGNTIYF. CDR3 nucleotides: TGTGCCAGCAGCTCGCACAGGGGCTCTGGAAACACCATATATTTT.

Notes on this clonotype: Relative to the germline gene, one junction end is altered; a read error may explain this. DNA of the CDR3: TGCAGTGCCCTAGGATCTAACCATGGCTACACCTTC. Translated: CSALGSNHGYTF. The genes are TRBV20-1 and TRBJ1-2; D remains unclear. The germline V gene encodes CDR1 DFQATT and CDR2 SNEGSKA (reference sequence). There are 12 residues in the CDR3.

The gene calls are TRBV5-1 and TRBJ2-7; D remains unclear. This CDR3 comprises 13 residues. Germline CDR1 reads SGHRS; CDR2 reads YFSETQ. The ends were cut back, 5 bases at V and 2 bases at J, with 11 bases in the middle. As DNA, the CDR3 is TGCGCCAGCAGTCCAGGTCCTGCCTACGAGCAGTACGTC. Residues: CASSPGPAYEQYV.

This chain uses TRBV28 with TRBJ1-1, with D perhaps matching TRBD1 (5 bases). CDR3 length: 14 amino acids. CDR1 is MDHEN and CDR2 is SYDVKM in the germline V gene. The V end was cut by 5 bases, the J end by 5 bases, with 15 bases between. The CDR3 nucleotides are TGTGCCAGCAGTGGGGGGACCATAATAACTGAAGCTTTCTTT. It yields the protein CASSGGTIITEAFF.

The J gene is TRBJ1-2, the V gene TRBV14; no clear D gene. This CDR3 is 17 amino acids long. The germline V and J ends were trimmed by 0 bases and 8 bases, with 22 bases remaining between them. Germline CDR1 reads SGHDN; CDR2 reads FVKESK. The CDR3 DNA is TGTGCCAGCAGCCAAGACGGATCCTCCAGGAGGGTAGGAGGCTACACCTTC. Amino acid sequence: CASSQDGSSRRVGGYTF.

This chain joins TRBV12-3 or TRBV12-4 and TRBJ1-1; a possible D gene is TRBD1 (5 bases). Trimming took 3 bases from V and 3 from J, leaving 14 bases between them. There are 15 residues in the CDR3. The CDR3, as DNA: TGTGCCAGCAGTTTTCAGGCCGGGGGGTACACTGAAGCTTTCTTT. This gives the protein CASSFQAGGYTEAFF.

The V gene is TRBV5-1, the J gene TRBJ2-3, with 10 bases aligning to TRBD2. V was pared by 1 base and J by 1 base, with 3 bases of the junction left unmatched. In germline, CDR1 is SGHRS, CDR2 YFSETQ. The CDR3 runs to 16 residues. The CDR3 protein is CASSLPSGSGTDTQYF. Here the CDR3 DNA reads TGCGCCAGCAGCTTGCCTAGCGGGAGCGGCACAGATACGCAGTATTTT.

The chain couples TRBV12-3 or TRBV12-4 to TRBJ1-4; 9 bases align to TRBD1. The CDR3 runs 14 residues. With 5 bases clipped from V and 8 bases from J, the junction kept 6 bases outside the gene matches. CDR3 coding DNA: TGTGCCAGCAGTGGGACAGGGCGAGAGGAAAAACTGTTTTTT. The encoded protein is CASSGTGREEKLFF.

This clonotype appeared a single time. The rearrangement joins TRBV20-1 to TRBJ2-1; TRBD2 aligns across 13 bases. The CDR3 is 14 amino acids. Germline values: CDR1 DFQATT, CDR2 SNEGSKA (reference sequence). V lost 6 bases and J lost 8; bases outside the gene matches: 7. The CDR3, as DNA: TGCAGTGCCTATGGGACTAGCGGGGATGATGAGCAGTTCTTC. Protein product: CSAYGTSGDDEQFF.

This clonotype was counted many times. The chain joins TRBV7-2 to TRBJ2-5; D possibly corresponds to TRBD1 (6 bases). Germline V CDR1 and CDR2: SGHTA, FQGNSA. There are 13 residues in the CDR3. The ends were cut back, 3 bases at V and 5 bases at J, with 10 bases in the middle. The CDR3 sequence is CASSFRGEETQYF. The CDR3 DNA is TGTGCCAGCAGCTTCAGGGGTGAGGAGACCCAGTACTTC.

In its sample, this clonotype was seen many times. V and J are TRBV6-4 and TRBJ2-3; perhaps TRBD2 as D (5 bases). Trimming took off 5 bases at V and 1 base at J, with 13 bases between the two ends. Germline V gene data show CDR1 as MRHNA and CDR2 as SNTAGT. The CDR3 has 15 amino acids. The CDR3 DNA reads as TGTGCCAGCAGTCCCCTCGGAGGCGGCACAGATACGCAGTATTTT. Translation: CASSPLGGGTDTQYF.

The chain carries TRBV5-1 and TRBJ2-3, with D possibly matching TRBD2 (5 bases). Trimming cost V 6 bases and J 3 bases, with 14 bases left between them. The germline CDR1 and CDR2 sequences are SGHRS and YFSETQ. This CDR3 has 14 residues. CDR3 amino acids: CASTRDSETDTQYF. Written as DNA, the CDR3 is TGCGCCAGCACAAGGGATAGCGAAACAGATACGCAGTATTTT.

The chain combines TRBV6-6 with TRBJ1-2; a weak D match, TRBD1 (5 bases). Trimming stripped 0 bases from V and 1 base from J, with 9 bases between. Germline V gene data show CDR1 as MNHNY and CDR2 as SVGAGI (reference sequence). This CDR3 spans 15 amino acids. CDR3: CASSYSGDSNYGYTF. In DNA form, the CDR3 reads TGTGCCAGCAGTTACTCCGGCGACAGTAACTATGGCTACACCTTC.

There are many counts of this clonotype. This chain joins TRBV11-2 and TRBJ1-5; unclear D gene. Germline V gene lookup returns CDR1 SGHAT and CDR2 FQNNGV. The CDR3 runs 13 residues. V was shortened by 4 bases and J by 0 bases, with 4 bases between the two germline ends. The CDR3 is CASSSYSNQPQHF. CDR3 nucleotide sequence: TGTGCCAGCAGCTCATATAGCAATCAGCCCCAGCATTTT.

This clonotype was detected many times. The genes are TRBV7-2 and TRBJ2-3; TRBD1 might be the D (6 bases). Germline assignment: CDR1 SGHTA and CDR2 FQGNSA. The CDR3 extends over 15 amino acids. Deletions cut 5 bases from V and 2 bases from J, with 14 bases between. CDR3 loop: CASSQIQGSTDTQYF. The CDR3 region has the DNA TGTGCCAGCAGCCAAATACAGGGCTCCACAGATACGCAGTATTTT.

The chain's CDR3 is CASSFEARREAREYNEQFF. The CDR3 bases are TGTGCCAGCAGCTTTGAGGCTCGGCGGGAGGCCCGTGAGTACAATGAGCAGTTCTTC. The chain recombines TRBV12-1 with TRBJ2-1; TRBD2 is the table's D call and was not checked against the DNA. TRBV12-1 counts as a pseudogene. This CDR3 is 19 amino acids long.

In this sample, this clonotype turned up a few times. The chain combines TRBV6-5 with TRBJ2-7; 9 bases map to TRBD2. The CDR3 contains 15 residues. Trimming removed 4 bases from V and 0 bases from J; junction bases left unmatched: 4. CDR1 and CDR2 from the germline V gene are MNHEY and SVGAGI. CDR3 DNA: TGTGCCAGCAGTTCCACTAGCGGGTCCTCCTACGAGCAGTACTTC. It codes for CASSSTSGSSYEQYF.

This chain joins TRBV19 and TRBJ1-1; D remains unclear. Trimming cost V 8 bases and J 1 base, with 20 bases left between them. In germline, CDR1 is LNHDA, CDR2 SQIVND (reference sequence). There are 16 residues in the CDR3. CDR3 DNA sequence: TGTGCCAGTTTCCCCCCCCGCGTCGTTCGGAACACTGAAGCTTTCTTT. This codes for CASFPPRVVRNTEAFF.

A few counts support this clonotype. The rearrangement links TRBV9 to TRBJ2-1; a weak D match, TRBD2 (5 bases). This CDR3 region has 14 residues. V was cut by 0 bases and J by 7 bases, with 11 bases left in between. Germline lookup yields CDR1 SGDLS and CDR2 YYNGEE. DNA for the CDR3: TGTGCCAGCAGCGTAGAACTAGTACAGAATGAGCAGTTCTTC. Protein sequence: CASSVELVQNEQFF.

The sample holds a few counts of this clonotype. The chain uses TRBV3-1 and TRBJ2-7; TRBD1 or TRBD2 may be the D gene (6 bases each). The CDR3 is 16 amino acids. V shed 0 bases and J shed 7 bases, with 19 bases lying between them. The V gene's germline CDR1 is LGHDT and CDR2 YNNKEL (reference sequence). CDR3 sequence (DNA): TGTGCCAGCAGCCAAGAACGTGGGGGGCCTGCAGGGGAGCAGTACTTC. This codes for CASSQERGGPAGEQYF.